These 13 T cell receptor beta chains originate from one sample sequenced in a study of blood T cell repertoires in COVID-19. Method: immunoSEQ multiplex PCR; TCRdb's copy keeps in-frame clones and lacks some. The table includes around 170,000 clones, approximately 80% detected once. Specimen: peripheral blood. Source of these receptors: a human donor in a cohort sampled during active COVID-19.

The chain carries TRBV19 and TRBJ1-3; no definite D call. With 3 bases removed from V and 1 base from J, the gap between germline ends came to 13 bases. CDR1 LNHDA and CDR2 SQIVND come from the germline V gene (reference sequence). The CDR3 spans 16 residues. CDR3 protein: CASSIRGEGSGNTIYF. CDR3 sequence (DNA): TGTGCCAGTAGTATTCGGGGAGAAGGTTCTGGAAACACCATATATTTT.

V gene TRBV4-2 combines with J gene TRBJ2-5, with D maybe TRBD2 (7 bases). The germline CDR1 and CDR2 sequences are LGHNA and YNFKEQ. The CDR3 has 14 amino acids. Trimming stripped 3 bases from V and 5 bases from J, with 13 bases between. The CDR3 here is CASSHGGGRETQYF. The CDR3 region has the DNA TGTGCCAGCAGCCATGGCGGGGGCCGGGAGACCCAGTACTTC.

The CDR3 sequence is CASSLANTGELFF. Here the CDR3 DNA reads TGTGCCAGCAGTCTAGCGAACACCGGGGAGCTGTTTTTT. The gene calls are TRBV5-4 and TRBJ2-2; D is unclear. Germline loops: CDR1 SGHNT, CDR2 YYREEE (reference sequence). The CDR3 spans 13 residues. Trimming removed 5 bases at V and 0 bases at J, with 5 bases between. The full variable domain, rest sourced from reference TRBV5-4 and TRBJ2-2, is ETGVTQSPTHLIKTRGQQVTLRCSSQSGHNTVSWYQQALGQGPQFIFQYYREEENGRGNFPPRFSGLQFPNYSSELNVNALELDDSALYLCASSLANTGELFFGEGSRLTVL.

The genes are TRBV19 and TRBJ1-4, with D perhaps matching TRBD1 (5 bases). The germline CDR1 and CDR2 sequences are LNHDA and SQIVND (reference sequence). Trimming removed 3 bases at V and 11 bases at J, with 13 bases between. CDR3 size: 13 residues. The CDR3 region is CASSIPDTRKLFF. The CDR3 nucleotides are TGTGCCAGTAGTATCCCGGACACCCGGAAACTGTTTTTT.

In this sample, this clone turned up a few times. The J gene is TRBJ1-2, the V gene TRBV18; TRBD1 matches at 9 bases. The CDR3 extends over 14 amino acids. Germline-derived CDR1 and CDR2 are KGHSH and LQKENI. V trimming: 3 bases; J trimming: 5 bases; junction bases outside the gene matches: 4. The DNA for the CDR3 is TGTGCCAGCTCACCTCCGGGACAGGGTTATGGCTACACCTTC. Residues: CASSPPGQGYGYTF.

The V call is TRBV5-4, the J call TRBJ1-5; D unresolved. Germline loops: CDR1 SGHNT, CDR2 YYREEE (reference sequence). The CDR3 is 14 residues long. Trimming cost V 9 bases and J 0 bases, with 13 bases left between them. CDR3: CAIPHRGSNQPQHF. The CDR3 nucleotides read TGTGCCATCCCCCACCGGGGTAGCAATCAGCCCCAGCATTTT.

This chain connects TRBV27 to TRBJ2-7, with 12 bases fitting TRBD2. V trimming: 4 bases; J trimming: 0 bases; junction bases outside the gene matches: 13. The CDR3 consists of 19 residues. Per the germline V gene, CDR1 is MNHEY and CDR2 is SMNVEV (reference sequence). The CDR3 protein is CASSSQRTSGGPSSYEQYF. CDR3 bases: TGTGCCAGCAGTTCCCAGAGAACTAGCGGGGGGCCCTCCTCCTACGAGCAGTACTTC.

The gene calls are TRBV9 and TRBJ2-2; maybe TRBD2 (6 bases). Germline CDR1 reads SGDLS; CDR2 reads YYNGEE. V was clipped by 4 bases and J by 1 base, with 11 bases between them. The CDR3 length is 15 residues. CDR3 protein: CASSPGLLNTGELFF. The CDR3 region has the DNA TGTGCCAGCAGCCCTGGACTACTGAACACCGGGGAGCTGTTTTTT. The full variable domain, completed using reference TRBV9 and TRBJ2-2, is DSGVTQTPKHLITATGQRVTLRCSPRSGDLSVYWYQQSLDQGLQFLIQYYNGEERAKGNILERFSAQQFPDLHSELNLSSLELGDSALYFCASSPGLLNTGELFFGEGSRLTVL.

This chain's CDR3 is CASSREGRHEQYF. CDR3 in DNA: TGTGCCAGTAGCCGGGAGGGCCGCCACGAGCAGTACTTC. The chain uses TRBV19 and TRBJ2-7, with 8 bases identical to TRBD2. With V trimmed by 6 bases and J by 5 bases, 6 bases remained unmatched. The CDR3 runs to 13 residues. Germline CDR1 reads LNHDA; CDR2 reads SQIVND (reference sequence).

The chain combines TRBV5-4 with TRBJ2-7; tentative D call: TRBD2 (6 bases). The CDR3 sequence is 15 residues long. From germline, CDR1 is SGHNT and CDR2 YYREEE (reference sequence). The V gene lost 5 bases and the J gene lost 6 bases, with 21 bases spanning the gap. CDR3 nucleotides: TGTGCCAGCAGAAGAGACGGGACTCCCACTTTCGAGCAGTACTTC. It specifies CASRRDGTPTFEQYF.

V is TRBV9 and J is TRBJ1-4; no definite D call. Trimming left V 0 bases short and J 5 bases short, with 8 bases between. Germline V gene lookup returns CDR1 SGDLS and CDR2 YYNGEE. CDR3 length: 14 residues. CDR3 sequence reads: CASSVEASNEKLFF. CDR3 DNA: TGTGCCAGCAGCGTAGAAGCCTCGAATGAAAAACTGTTTTTT. Together with reference TRBV9 and TRBJ1-4, the CDR3 gives the full variable domain: DSGVTQTPKHLITATGQRVTLRCSPRSGDLSVYWYQQSLDQGLQFLIQYYNGEERAKGNILERFSAQQFPDLHSELNLSSLELGDSALYFCASSVEASNEKLFFGSGTQLSVL.

This rearrangement joins TRBV5-4 to TRBJ2-3; 7 bases align to TRBD2. The junction had 5 bases not matched to a gene; V was cut back by 4 bases and J by 0 bases. This CDR3 contains 15 residues. Germline-derived CDR1 and CDR2 are SGHNT and YYREEE (reference sequence). The CDR3 is CASSRASGSTDTQYF. CDR3 nucleotide sequence: TGTGCCAGCAGCCGAGCTAGCGGAAGCACAGATACGCAGTATTTT. The complete variable domain, with remaining parts taken from reference TRBV5-4 and TRBJ2-3, reads ETGVTQSPTHLIKTRGQQVTLRCSSQSGHNTVSWYQQALGQGPQFIFQYYREEENGRGNFPPRFSGLQFPNYSSELNVNALELDDSALYLCASSRASGSTDTQYFGPGTRLTVL.

Here the CDR3 DNA reads TGTGCCAGCAGCTCAATAGCGGGGGGGCCAGGGGAGACCCAGTACTTC. Amino acid sequence: CASSSIAGGPGETQYF. The chain carries TRBV9 and TRBJ2-5, with 11 bases that match TRBD2. The germline gives CDR1 SGDLS, CDR2 YYNGEE. This CDR3 region has 16 residues. V shed 4 bases and J 5 bases; nucleotides not matched to a gene: 10.